Detailed here is one T cell receptor (beta chain). The source of the sample is a study of blood T cell repertoires in COVID-19. Background on the study: Acute-phase and convalescent COVID-19 samples originated in the United States, Italy and Spain. PBMCs, B-cell-depleted T cells, or T cells were the source of the cDNA or gDNA that made up the material.

Participant ages covered roughly 18 to 90 years across about 22 US areas. Libraries were prepared by immunoSEQ multiplex PCR; TCRdb keeps only in-frame clonotypes and omits some of them. In the table there are approximately 290,000 clones, 90% of which are singletons. This TCR came from a young woman with acute COVID-19. Specimen: PBMCs or T cells enriched from blood (not recorded which).

CDR3 in DNA: TGTGCCAGCAGCGTTCAGGACAGGGGTGAAAAACTGTTTTTT. It encodes CASSVQDRGEKLFF. This chain uses TRBV9 with TRBJ1-4, with 9 bases fitting TRBD1. The ends lost 2 bases at V and 7 bases at J; junction bases unmatched: 3. The germline V gene encodes CDR1 SGDLS and CDR2 YYNGEE. The CDR3 loop spans 14 amino acids.